The rows below give T cell receptor beta chains drawn from one sample of a study of PD-L1 blockade in urothelial cancer. Measured with immunoSEQ multiplex PCR; TCRdb has only the in-frame clones, and not every one. The data show tens of thousands of clones, 85% to 90% seen once. Sequenced here: PBMCs, sampled around atezolizumab (anti-PD-L1) treatment. The receptors derive from a man in his 60s with urothelial cancer. The CDR3 runs from the conserved cysteine through the conserved F or W. A D gene is named only where the DNA matches it firmly. Rows give clone size only sometimes, using once, few, many, or a class for an expanded clone.

J gene	V gene	clone size	D gene	CDR3 DNA	CDR3 protein
TRBJ1-2	TRBV2	few	-	TGTGCCAGCAGTGTCGCGGGTCCACGCGGCTACACCTTC	CASSVAGPRGYTF
TRBJ2-2	TRBV7-9	-	-	TGTGCCAGCAGCCCGCCAAACTGGCGGGCCGGGGAGCTGTTTTTT	CASSPPNWRAGELFF
TRBJ1-3	TRBV9	-	-	TGTGCCAGCAGCGGACTCCTTACCTCTGGAAACACCATATATTTT	CASSGLLTSGNTIYF
TRBJ2-2	TRBV9	-	TRBD1	TGTGCCAGCAGCCCGGACAGGGGGACCGGGGAGCTGTTTTTT	CASSPDRGTGELFF
TRBJ2-7	TRBV6-6	-	TRBD2	TGTGCCAGCAGACCCCCACTAGCGGCGTCCTACGAGCAGTACTTC	CASRPPLAASYEQYF
TRBJ1-2	TRBV7-6	once	-	TGTGCCAGCAGCTTAGCCGCAGAGGGATCCCCACACACCTTC	CASSLAAEGSPHTF
TRBJ1-1	TRBV27	once	TRBD1	TGTGCCAGCCGATTGACAGGGGCAAGCACTGAAGCTTTCTTT	CASRLTGASTEAFF
TRBJ2-3	TRBV19	once	TRBD2	TGTGCCAGTACCTCGGGACTAGCGGGGACCACAGATACGCAGTATTTT	CASTSGLAGTTDTQYF
TRBJ1-2	TRBV5-8	-	-	TGTGCCATTGGGGAAGGACGGGGATATAGCTACACCTTC	CAIGEGRGYSYTF
TRBJ2-7	TRBV7-9	-	TRBD1	TGTGCCAGCAGAGTGTGGGACAGGGGATACGAGCAGTACTTC	CASRVWDRGYEQYF
TRBJ1-4	TRBV5-1	-	-	TGCGCCAGCAGAGCTGGTGAAAAACTGTTTTTT	CASRAGEKLFF
TRBJ1-5	TRBV18	-	TRBD1	TGTGCCAGCTCACCGGGGACAGGGCTGGGTCAGCCCCAGCATTTT	CASSPGTGLGQPQHF
TRBJ1-5	TRBV5-8	-	-	TGTGCCAGCAGCGCTCGGGTAGGGGCGCAGCCCCAGCATTTT	CASSARVGAQPQHF
TRBJ2-7	TRBV11-2	-	TRBD2	TGTGCCAGCAATCTAGCGGGGTCTGTGTACGAGCAGTACTTC	CASNLAGSVYEQYF